This T cell receptor (beta chain) was recovered during a study of cytomegalovirus exposure and HLA in healthy donors. Notes on the study in general: Despite most TCR sequences being rare, some public TCRs occurred in many donors.

Germline CDR1 and CDR2: SGDLS and YYNGEE. The CDR3 runs 17 residues. V lost 0 bases to trimming and J lost 1 base, with 15 bases between them. The PCR made use of 60 Vbeta and 13 Jbeta primers. Clones were read by immunoSEQ multiplex PCR, and TCRdb kept only the in-frame ones, dropping some. The profile shows 95,000 to 150,000 clones, 66% of them singletons. About this clone itself: Its cognate antigen is unknown.

The clonotype originates from a man aged 18-30 years in good health and CMV-seronegative. The sequencing sample was made of PBMCs. The V call is TRBV9, the J call TRBJ2-3, with D perhaps matching TRBD2 (6 bases). CDR3 in amino acids: CASSVARASGGTDTQYF. The CDR3 DNA reads TGTGCCAGCAGCGTAGCTCGGGCATCGGGGGGCACAGATACGCAGTATTTT.